This is a list of T cell receptor beta chains from one sample in a study of cytomegalovirus exposure and HLA in healthy donors. Repertoires were generated with immunoSEQ multiplex PCR, while TCRdb's copy carries only in-frame clones and drops some. Counted here are about 79,000 clones, 80% to 95% occurring once; the ten biggest clones make up less than 4%. The sequenced material came from PBMCs. The receptors shown here come from a woman between 25 and 40 years old in good health and CMV-seronegative. CDR3s leave out the opening cysteine and the closing phenylalanine or tryptophan. Each record gives: clone size, J gene, V gene, CDR3 protein. Only part of the rows carry a size: once, few, many, or a class if the clone is expanded.

clone size: NA
J gene: TRBJ1-2
V gene: TRBV7-3
CDR3 protein: ASSRGPNYGYT

clone size: NA
J gene: TRBJ2-7
V gene: TRBV6-5
CDR3 protein: ASSRDGLSEQY

clone size: NA
J gene: TRBJ1-6
V gene: TRBV7-2
CDR3 protein: ASGPPGILNSPLH

clone size: NA
J gene: TRBJ1-2
V gene: TRBV6-1
CDR3 protein: ASSTEQGWDYGYT

clone size: NA
J gene: TRBJ2-1
V gene: TRBV18
CDR3 protein: ASSPGPGGGTYNEQF

clone size: NA
J gene: TRBJ1-1
V gene: TRBV19
CDR3 protein: ASSSAGGNTEAF

clone size: NA
J gene: TRBJ1-2
V gene: TRBV15
CDR3 protein: ATSRGTSSSGGYT

clone size: NA
J gene: TRBJ1-6
V gene: TRBV7-9
CDR3 protein: ATSQGVRGRNSPLH

clone size: NA
J gene: TRBJ2-5
V gene: TRBV7-9
CDR3 protein: ASSLSETQY

clone size: NA
J gene: TRBJ2-7
V gene: TRBV11-3
CDR3 protein: ASSIARGTVSYEQY

clone size: NA
J gene: TRBJ2-7
V gene: TRBV4-1
CDR3 protein: ASSQDPTFSAASYYEQY

clone size: NA
J gene: TRBJ1-2
V gene: TRBV25-1
CDR3 protein: ASSPDSIIGYT

clone size: NA
J gene: TRBJ2-7
V gene: TRBV5-1
CDR3 protein: ASSWEQGWSYEQY

clone size: NA
J gene: TRBJ2-4
V gene: TRBV2
CDR3 protein: ASGSGGRAGGSAKNIQY

clone size: NA
J gene: TRBJ1-1
V gene: TRBV7-2
CDR3 protein: ASRSQGATRTEAF

clone size: NA
J gene: TRBJ1-2
V gene: TRBV5-8
CDR3 protein: ASSFPGLLFYGYT

clone size: NA
J gene: TRBJ1-1
V gene: TRBV19
CDR3 protein: ATGTGINTEAF

clone size: NA
J gene: TRBJ2-3
V gene: TRBV7-2
CDR3 protein: ASSLETTGTQY

clone size: once
J gene: TRBJ1-1
V gene: TRBV5-6
CDR3 protein: ASSFDRRNTEAF

clone size: few
J gene: TRBJ1-6
V gene: TRBV27
CDR3 protein: ASSRGTGGNSPLH

clone size: NA
J gene: TRBJ2-2
V gene: TRBV19
CDR3 protein: ASRRKGGTGELF

clone size: NA
J gene: TRBJ2-5
V gene: TRBV29-1
CDR3 protein: SVDRLAGAPKQETQY

clone size: NA
J gene: TRBJ1-5
V gene: TRBV19
CDR3 protein: ASSIDINQPQH

clone size: NA
J gene: TRBJ2-1
V gene: TRBV28
CDR3 protein: ASRPGVYNEQF

clone size: NA
J gene: TRBJ2-2
V gene: TRBV28
CDR3 protein: ASSLLGTGVSGELF

clone size: NA
J gene: TRBJ2-1
V gene: TRBV9
CDR3 protein: ASSIRFRTSGGAMDEQF

clone size: NA
J gene: TRBJ2-7
V gene: TRBV19
CDR3 protein: ASSMFPGRTYEQY

clone size: NA
J gene: TRBJ2-7
V gene: TRBV28
CDR3 protein: ASSSTSGGALRYEQY

clone size: NA
J gene: TRBJ2-3
V gene: TRBV5-1
CDR3 protein: ASSLVRGTSTDTQY

clone size: NA
J gene: TRBJ1-6
V gene: TRBV5-4
CDR3 protein: ASSETGRNSPLH

clone size: NA
J gene: TRBJ2-3
V gene: TRBV11-1
CDR3 protein: ASRGTRADTQY

clone size: NA
J gene: TRBJ2-5
V gene: TRBV11-1
CDR3 protein: ASSFARGGETQY

clone size: NA
J gene: TRBJ1-4
V gene: TRBV7-2
CDR3 protein: ASSLGSPTTNEKLF

clone size: NA
J gene: TRBJ2-7
V gene: TRBV11-2
CDR3 protein: ASSPPRQGLASEQY

clone size: NA
J gene: TRBJ1-2
V gene: TRBV7-2
CDR3 protein: ASSPPTGFNYGYT

clone size: NA
J gene: TRBJ2-1
V gene: TRBV4-3
CDR3 protein: ASSQGRGRGGISYNEQF

clone size: NA
J gene: TRBJ2-3
V gene: TRBV15
CDR3 protein: ATSRQRTGETTDTQY

clone size: few
J gene: TRBJ2-7
V gene: TRBV5-4
CDR3 protein: ASSPGVQAAYEQY

clone size: NA
J gene: TRBJ1-2
V gene: TRBV4-1
CDR3 protein: ASSQPGQGNGYT

clone size: NA
J gene: TRBJ2-1
V gene: TRBV6-5
CDR3 protein: ASRGLAAYNEQF

clone size: NA
J gene: TRBJ2-1
V gene: TRBV7-9
CDR3 protein: ASSFRTSEKTEQF

clone size: once
J gene: TRBJ1-1
V gene: TRBV7-9
CDR3 protein: ASSLSGGPNTEAF

clone size: NA
J gene: TRBJ2-1
V gene: TRBV4-2
CDR3 protein: ASRAEREVNEQF

clone size: NA
J gene: TRBJ1-5
V gene: TRBV6-5
CDR3 protein: ASSHRGLEEQPQH

clone size: NA
J gene: TRBJ2-3
V gene: TRBV7-2
CDR3 protein: ASSPTSSSTDTQY

clone size: NA
J gene: TRBJ1-2
V gene: TRBV5-1
CDR3 protein: ASSQDRIANYGYT

clone size: few
J gene: TRBJ1-2
V gene: TRBV4-1
CDR3 protein: ASSQDRARVGART

clone size: NA
J gene: TRBJ1-3
V gene: TRBV2
CDR3 protein: ASSDSGYGTGNTIY

clone size: once
J gene: TRBJ1-2
V gene: TRBV28
CDR3 protein: ASSAYSKRRYGYT

clone size: NA
J gene: TRBJ2-3
V gene: TRBV28
CDR3 protein: ASRPGTGSTDTQY

clone size: NA
J gene: TRBJ2-1
V gene: TRBV11-2
CDR3 protein: ASLDSGSSSYNEQF

clone size: NA
J gene: TRBJ1-1
V gene: TRBV11-1
CDR3 protein: ASSSGQGYMNTEAF

clone size: once
J gene: TRBJ2-2
V gene: TRBV7-2
CDR3 protein: ASSLLAGQLNTGELF